The 10 T cell receptor beta chains below come from one sample, sequenced in a study of T cells in Graves' hyperthyroidism and ophthalmopathy. Amplification targeted TCR beta CDR3 regions from RNA transcripts. The HTBI primer set served for first-round RT-PCR of the TCR CDR3. TCRdb re-derived calls from the multiplex PCR reads in MiXCR, one entry per CDR3 protein. Of 500,000 or so distinct CDR3 sequences listed, 17% are singletons. The specimen was blood. The origin of the receptors is a woman between 18 and 30 years old with Graves' ophthalmopathy.

This clonotype occurred many times. The gene calls are TRBV6-2 or TRBV6-3 and TRBJ2-5, with D maybe TRBD1 (6 bases). The V end was cut by 4 bases, the J end by 3 bases, with 15 bases between. CDR3 length equals 15 residues. Germline CDR1 MNHEY, CDR2 SVGEGT. CDR3 nucleotides: TGTGCCAGCAGTTCCCCGGCAGGGGCCGAAGAGACCCAGTACTTC. This encodes CASSSPAGAEETQYF.

This clonotype was counted at least ten times. The chain recombines TRBV28 with TRBJ1-2; TRBD1 agrees at 8 bases. The CDR3 runs to 13 residues. Losses at the gene ends were 4 bases for V and 8 bases for J; bases not matched to a gene: 6. CDR1 MDHEN and CDR2 SYDVKM come from the germline V gene. The CDR3 loop is CASSSRQGQGYTF. DNA for the CDR3: TGTGCCAGCAGTTCTCGACAGGGGCAGGGCTACACCTTC.

The chain carries TRBV10-2 and TRBJ1-5; D call uncertain. This CDR3 is 12 amino acids long. Trimming left V 2 bases short and J 5 bases short, with 4 bases between. From germline, CDR1 is WSHSY and CDR2 SAAADI. CDR3 protein: CASSESDQPQHF. CDR3 DNA sequence: TGCGCCAGCAGTGAGAGCGATCAGCCCCAGCATTTT.

This clonotype was picked up many times. The rearrangement joins TRBV7-9 to TRBJ1-5; the D gene is possibly TRBD1 (6 bases). V was cut by 1 base and J by 0 bases, with 19 bases left in between. Per germline, CDR1 SEHNR and CDR2 FQNEAQ (reference sequence). There are 19 residues in the CDR3. CDR3 sequence: CASSLGSGHDLYSNQPQHF. The CDR3 nucleotides are TGTGCCAGCAGCTTAGGGTCGGGACACGACCTTTATAGCAATCAGCCCCAGCATTTT. The complete variable domain, with remaining parts taken from reference TRBV7-9 and TRBJ1-5, reads DTGVSQNPRHKITKRGQNVTFRCDPISEHNRLYWYRQTLGQGPEFLTYFQNEAQLEKSRLLSDRFSAERPKGSFSTLEIQRTEQGDSAMYLCASSLGSGHDLYSNQPQHFGDGTRLSIL.

At least ten counts were recorded for this clonotype. The chain links TRBV24-1 to TRBJ1-1, with 7 positions matching TRBD1. The V gene's germline CDR1 is KGHDR and CDR2 SFDVKD. V was pared by 5 bases and J by 8 bases, with 4 bases of the junction left unmatched. The CDR3 runs 12 residues. The CDR3 DNA reads as TGTGCCACCAGTGGGCCACAGGGGGAAGCTTTCTTT. Its protein product is CATSGPQGEAFF.

With regard to this clonotype: A much bigger clone sits one base away, suggesting this may be a read error. The chain uses TRBV2 and TRBJ1-2; 7 nucleotides agree with TRBD1. There are 13 residues in the CDR3. Germline CDR1 reads SNHLY; CDR2 reads FYNNEI. The ends lost 6 bases at V and 6 bases at J; junction bases unmatched: 7. The CDR3 bases are TGTGCCAGCAGCCAAAATGGACAGGATGGCTACACCTTC. It specifies CASSQNGQDGYTF.

Worth noting for this clonotype: A much larger clone differs from this one at a single base, so this may be a read error. The chain uses TRBV6-5 and TRBJ1-2, with 7 bases aligning to TRBD1. The CDR3 extends over 14 amino acids. Germline loops: CDR1 MNHEY, CDR2 SVGAGI. In DNA, the CDR3 is TGTACCAGCAGTTACGAGGGGGCGAACTATGGCTACACCTTC. Protein product: CTSSYEGANYGYTF.

This clonotype was seen repeatedly, ten times or more. The chain recombines TRBV28 with TRBJ1-6, with D perhaps matching TRBD1 (5 bases). The CDR3 loop spans 14 amino acids. The germline gives CDR1 MDHEN, CDR2 SYDVKM. The ends were cut back, 7 bases at V and 7 bases at J, with 14 bases in the middle. The chain's CDR3 is CASIPYPGNSPLHF. In DNA form, the CDR3 reads TGTGCCAGCATCCCTTACCCAGGGAATTCACCCCTCCACTTT. Filled out from reference TRBV28 and TRBJ1-6, the complete variable domain reads DVKVTQSSRYLVKRTGEKVFLECVQDMDHENMFWYRQDPGLGLRLIYFSYDVKMKEKGDIPEGYSVSREKKERFSLILESASTNQTSMYLCASIPYPGNSPLHFGNGTRLTVT.

This clonotype was seen ten or more times. The rearrangement uses TRBV28 and TRBJ1-2, with 8 bases lining up with TRBD1. This CDR3 region has 15 residues. Germline trimming cut 5 bases from V and 2 bases from J; bases unmatched to any gene: 7. Germline CDR1 MDHEN, CDR2 SYDVKM. The CDR3 here is CASSPWTGNNYGYTF. CDR3 sequence (DNA): TGTGCCAGCAGTCCCTGGACAGGGAACAACTATGGCTACACCTTC.

This clonotype was seen a handful of times. The chain carries TRBV4-1 and TRBJ1-1; tentative D call: TRBD1 (5 bases). The CDR3 contains 14 residues. Germline V gene lookup returns CDR1 MGHRA and CDR2 YSYEKL. Trimming removed 4 bases at V and 2 bases at J, with 11 bases between. The CDR3 loop reads CASSLPDINTEAFF. The CDR3 DNA reads TGCGCCAGCAGCCTACCGGACATTAACACTGAAGCTTTCTTT.